This TCR beta chain originates from a study of post-analysis software for immune sequencing data. Study-level information: The courses of disease that were included comprised relapsing-remitting, secondary progressive and progressive-relapsing multiple sclerosis.

The TCR beta cDNA libraries carried unique molecular identifiers. The T cell input of about 0.85 to 10 million gave approximately 500,000 cDNA molecules. Via MiXCR, TCRdb re-called the PCR reads, giving one row per CDR3 protein. The sample has 650,000 to 900,000 distinct CDR3 sequences; about 45% are singletons. Findings of the study overall: By F measure, strong co-clustering occurred among samples prepared in the same batch. Controls' normalized Chao1 diversity significantly exceeded that of multiple sclerosis patients. The five TRBV segments detected at higher frequency in patients than in controls included TRBV5-6, TRBV5-1 and TRBV20-1.

CDR1 SGHTA and CDR2 FQGNSA come from the germline V gene. The CDR3 is 16 amino acids. V gave up 2 bases and J gave up 4 bases, with 17 bases separating them. As for this clonotype: Its antigen remains unidentified.

Sequencing was performed on blood. The receptor was derived from a girl between 10 and 17 years old with multiple sclerosis. This chain connects TRBV7-2 to TRBJ1-2; a weak D match, TRBD1 (5 bases). CDR3 in amino acids: CASSLLGDPGVYGYTF. The CDR3 DNA is TGTGCCAGCAGCTTACTCGGGGACCCGGGGGTCTATGGCTACACCTTC.